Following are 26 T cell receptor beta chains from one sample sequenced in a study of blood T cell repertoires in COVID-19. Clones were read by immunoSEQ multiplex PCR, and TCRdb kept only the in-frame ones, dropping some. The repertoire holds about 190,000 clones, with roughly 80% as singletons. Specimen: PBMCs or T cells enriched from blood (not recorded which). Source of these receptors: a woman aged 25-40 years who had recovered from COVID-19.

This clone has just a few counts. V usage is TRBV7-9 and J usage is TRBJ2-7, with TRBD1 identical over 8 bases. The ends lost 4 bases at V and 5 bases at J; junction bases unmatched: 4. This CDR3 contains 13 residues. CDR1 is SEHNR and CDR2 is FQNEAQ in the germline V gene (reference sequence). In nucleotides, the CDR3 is TGTGCCAGCAGCTCACCGACAGGGGACGAGCAGTACTTC. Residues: CASSSPTGDEQYF.

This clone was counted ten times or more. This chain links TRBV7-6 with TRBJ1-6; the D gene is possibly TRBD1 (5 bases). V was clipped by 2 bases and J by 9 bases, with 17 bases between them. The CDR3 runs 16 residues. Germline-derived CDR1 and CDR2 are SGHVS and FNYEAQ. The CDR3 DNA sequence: TGTGCCAGCAGCTTAAGGTCTAAGGGGTTCGGTTCACCCCTCCACTTT. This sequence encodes CASSLRSKGFGSPLHF.

The CDR3 loop is CASSPLGTTGVGDEQFF. CDR3 nucleotide sequence: TGTGCCAGCAGCCCTCTGGGAACGACAGGCGTAGGCGATGAGCAGTTCTTC. The genes are TRBV5-4 and TRBJ2-1; D is perhaps TRBD1 (6 bases). Germline V CDR1 and CDR2: SGHNT, YYREEE (reference sequence). The ends were cut back, 4 bases at V and 8 bases at J, with 25 bases in the middle. The CDR3 contains 17 residues.

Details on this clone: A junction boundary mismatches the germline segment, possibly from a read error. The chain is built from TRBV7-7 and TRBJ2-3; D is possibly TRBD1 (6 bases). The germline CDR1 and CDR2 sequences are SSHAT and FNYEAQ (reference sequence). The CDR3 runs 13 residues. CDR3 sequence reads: CASSMDSSDTQYF. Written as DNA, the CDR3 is TGTGCTAGCAGCATGGACAGTTCAGATACGCAGTATTTT. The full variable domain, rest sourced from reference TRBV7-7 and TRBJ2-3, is GAGVSQSPRYKVTKRGQDVTLRCDPISSHATLYWYQQALGQGPEFLTYFNYEAQPDKSGLPSDRFSAERPEGSISTLTIQRTEQRDSAMYRCASSMDSSDTQYFGPGTRLTVL.

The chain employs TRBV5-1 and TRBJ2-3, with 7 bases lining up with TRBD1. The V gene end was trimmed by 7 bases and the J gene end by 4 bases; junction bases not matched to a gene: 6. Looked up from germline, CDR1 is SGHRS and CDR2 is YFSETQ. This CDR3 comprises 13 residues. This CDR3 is CASFPQGADTQYF. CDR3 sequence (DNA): TGCGCCAGCTTTCCTCAGGGGGCAGATACGCAGTATTTT.

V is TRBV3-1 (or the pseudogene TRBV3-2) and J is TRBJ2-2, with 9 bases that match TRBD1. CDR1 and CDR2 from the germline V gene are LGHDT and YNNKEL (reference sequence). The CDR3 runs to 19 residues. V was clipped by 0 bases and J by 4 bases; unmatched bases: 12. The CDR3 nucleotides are TGTGCCAGCAGCCAAGATTACAGGGGGCCGGGGCTAGGCACCGGGGAGCTGTTTTTT. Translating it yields CASSQDYRGPGLGTGELFF.

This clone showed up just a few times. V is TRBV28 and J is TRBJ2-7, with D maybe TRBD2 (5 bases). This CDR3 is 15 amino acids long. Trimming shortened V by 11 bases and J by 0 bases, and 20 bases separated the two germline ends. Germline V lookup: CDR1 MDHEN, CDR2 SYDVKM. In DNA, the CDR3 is TGTGCCGCGGGCCCTCAAGTACGATTCTCCTACGAGCAGTACTTC. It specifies CAAGPQVRFSYEQYF.

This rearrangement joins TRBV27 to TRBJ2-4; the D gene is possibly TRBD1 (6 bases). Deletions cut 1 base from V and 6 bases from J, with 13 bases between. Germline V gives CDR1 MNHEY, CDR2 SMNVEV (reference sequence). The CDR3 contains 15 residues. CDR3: CASSLFKGGLNIQYF. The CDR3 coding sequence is TGTGCCAGCAGTTTATTTAAAGGGGGTCTAAACATTCAGTACTTC.

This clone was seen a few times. The CDR3 bases are TGCGCCAGCGCATTGACTAGCGGAACCTACAATGAGCAGTTCTTC. Its protein is CASALTSGTYNEQFF. This chain uses TRBV4-1 with TRBJ2-1; 9 nucleotides line up with TRBD2. The CDR3 spans 15 residues. V trimming: 8 bases; J trimming: 2 bases; junction bases outside the gene matches: 7. Germline V lookup: CDR1 MGHRA, CDR2 YSYEKL.

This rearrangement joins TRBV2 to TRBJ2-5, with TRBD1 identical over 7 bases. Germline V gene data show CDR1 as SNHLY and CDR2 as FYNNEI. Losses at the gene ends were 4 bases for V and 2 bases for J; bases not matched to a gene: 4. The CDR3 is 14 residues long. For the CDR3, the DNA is TGTGCCAGCAGTGGCCGGACAGGACAAGAGACCCAGTACTTC. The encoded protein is CASSGRTGQETQYF.

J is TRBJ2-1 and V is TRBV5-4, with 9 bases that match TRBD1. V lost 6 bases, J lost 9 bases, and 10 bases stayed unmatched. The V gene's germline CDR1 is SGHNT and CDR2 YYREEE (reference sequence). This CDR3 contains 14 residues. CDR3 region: CASTVDRGGGEQFF. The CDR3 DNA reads TGTGCCAGCACCGTGGACAGGGGCGGGGGTGAGCAGTTCTTC.

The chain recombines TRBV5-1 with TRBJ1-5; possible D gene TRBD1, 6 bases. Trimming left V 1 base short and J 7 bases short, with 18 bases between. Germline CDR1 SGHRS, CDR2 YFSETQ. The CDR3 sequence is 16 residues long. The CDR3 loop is CASSLSPATGTQPQHF. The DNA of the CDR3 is TGCGCCAGCAGCTTGTCACCTGCAACAGGGACACAGCCCCAGCATTTT.

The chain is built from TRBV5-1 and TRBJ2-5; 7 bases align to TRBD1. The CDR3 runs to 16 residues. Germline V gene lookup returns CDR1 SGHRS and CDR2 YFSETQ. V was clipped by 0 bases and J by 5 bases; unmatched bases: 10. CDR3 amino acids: CASSLGPGGALETQYF. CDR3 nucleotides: TGCGCCAGCAGCTTGGGGCCAGGGGGTGCTTTGGAGACCCAGTACTTC.

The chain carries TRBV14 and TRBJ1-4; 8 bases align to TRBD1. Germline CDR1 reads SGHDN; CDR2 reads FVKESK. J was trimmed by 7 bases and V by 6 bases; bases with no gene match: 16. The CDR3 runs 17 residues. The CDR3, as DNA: TGTGCCAGCAGTCCCACTCAGGGGGCGCGTTTTGGTGAAAAACTGTTTTTT. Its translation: CASSPTQGARFGEKLFF.

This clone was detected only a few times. CDR3 amino acids: CAWSVKSRRNYEQYF. The CDR3 bases are TGTGCCTGGAGTGTAAAAAGCAGGCGAAACTACGAGCAGTACTTC. The chain joins TRBV30 to TRBJ2-7; D unclear. Germline V lookup: CDR1 GTSNPN, CDR2 SVGIG (reference sequence). The CDR3 is 15 amino acids. The V gene lost 0 bases and the J gene lost 3 bases, with 15 bases spanning the gap.

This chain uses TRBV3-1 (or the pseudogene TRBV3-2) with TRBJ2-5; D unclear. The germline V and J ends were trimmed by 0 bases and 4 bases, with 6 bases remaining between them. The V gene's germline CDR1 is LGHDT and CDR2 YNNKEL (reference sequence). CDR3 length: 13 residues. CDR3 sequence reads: CASSQDTGETQYF. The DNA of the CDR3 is TGTGCCAGCAGCCAAGATACGGGAGAGACCCAGTACTTC.

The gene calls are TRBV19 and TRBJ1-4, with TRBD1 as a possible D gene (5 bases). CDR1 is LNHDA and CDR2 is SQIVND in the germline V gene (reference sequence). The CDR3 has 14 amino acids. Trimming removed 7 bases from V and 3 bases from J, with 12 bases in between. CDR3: CASTAARANEKLFF. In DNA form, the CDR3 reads TGTGCCAGTACCGCCGCCAGGGCTAATGAAAAACTGTTTTTT.

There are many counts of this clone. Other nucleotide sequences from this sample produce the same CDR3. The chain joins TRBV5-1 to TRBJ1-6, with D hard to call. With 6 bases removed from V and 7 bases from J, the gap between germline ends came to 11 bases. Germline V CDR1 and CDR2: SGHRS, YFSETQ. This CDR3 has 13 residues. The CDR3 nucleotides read TGCGCCAGCAATGACGGCGGAAATTCACCCCTCCACTTT. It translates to CASNDGGNSPLHF.

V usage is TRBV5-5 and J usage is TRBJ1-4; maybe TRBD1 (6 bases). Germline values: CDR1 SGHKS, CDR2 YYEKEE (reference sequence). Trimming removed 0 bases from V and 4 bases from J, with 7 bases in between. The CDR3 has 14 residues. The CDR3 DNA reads TGTGCCAGCAGCTTGGGGACAGTTAATGAAAAACTGTTTTTT. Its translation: CASSLGTVNEKLFF.

The CDR3 sequence is CASSGTSGRQYEQYF. The CDR3 nucleotides read TGTGCCAGCAGTGGGACTAGCGGGAGACAATACGAGCAGTACTTC. The chain employs TRBV27 and TRBJ2-7; 14 bases are a match to TRBD2. Germline V gene sequence: CDR1 MNHEY, CDR2 SMNVEV (reference sequence). J lost 4 bases, V lost 5 bases, and 4 bases had no gene match. The CDR3 is 15 amino acids.

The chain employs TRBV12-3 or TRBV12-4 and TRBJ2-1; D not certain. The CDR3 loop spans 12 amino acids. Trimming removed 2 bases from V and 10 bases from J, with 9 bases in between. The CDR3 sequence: CASSLNGVEQFF. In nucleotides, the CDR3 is TGTGCCAGCAGTTTAAATGGAGTGGAGCAGTTCTTC.

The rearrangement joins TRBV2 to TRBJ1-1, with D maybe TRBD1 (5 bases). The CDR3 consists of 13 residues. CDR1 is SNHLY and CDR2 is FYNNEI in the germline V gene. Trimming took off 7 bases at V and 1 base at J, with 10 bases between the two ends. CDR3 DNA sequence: TGTGCCAGCATTAACCAGGGGAACACTGAAGCTTTCTTT. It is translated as CASINQGNTEAFF. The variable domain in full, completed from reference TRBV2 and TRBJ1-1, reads EPEVTQTPSHQVTQMGQEVILRCVPISNHLYFYWYRQILGQKVEFLVSFYNNEISEKSEIFDDQFSVERPDGSNFTLKIRSTKLEDSAMYFCASINQGNTEAFFGQGTRLTVV.

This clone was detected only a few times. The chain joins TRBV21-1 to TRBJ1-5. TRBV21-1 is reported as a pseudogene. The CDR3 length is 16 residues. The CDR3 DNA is TGTGCCAGCAGCAAAGGTTCGGGGGGAGGCAATCAGCCCCAGCATTTT. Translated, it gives CASSKGSGGGNQPQHF.

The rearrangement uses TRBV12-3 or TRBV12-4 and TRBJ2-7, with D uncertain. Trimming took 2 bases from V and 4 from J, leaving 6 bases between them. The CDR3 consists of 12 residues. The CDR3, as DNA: TGTGCCAGCAGTTTACACAGATACGAGCAGTACGTC. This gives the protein CASSLHRYEQYV.

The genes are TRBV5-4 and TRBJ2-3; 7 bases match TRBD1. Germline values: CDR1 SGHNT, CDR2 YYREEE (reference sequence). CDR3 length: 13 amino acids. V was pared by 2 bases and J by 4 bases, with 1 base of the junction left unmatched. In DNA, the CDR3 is TGTGCCAGCAGCTTAGGGGGCGCAGATACGCAGTATTTT. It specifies CASSLGGADTQYF.

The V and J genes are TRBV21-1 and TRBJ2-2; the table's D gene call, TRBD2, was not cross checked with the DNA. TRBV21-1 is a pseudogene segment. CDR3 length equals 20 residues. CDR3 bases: TGTGCCAGCAGCAAAATCGTCCGGGGGGGGCCAAAACCTAACACCGGGGAGCTGTTTTTT. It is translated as CASSKIVRGGPKPNTGELFF.